Listed below are T cell receptor beta chains from one sample, sequenced in a study of graft-versus-host responses after intestinal transplantation. Assay: immunoSEQ multiplex PCR; the TCRdb copy retains only in-frame clones and omits some. The table records approximately 10,000 clones, about 73% of them present only once. The source was ileum tissue, collected roughly 4.5 months after intestinal transplantation. The receptors come from a human patient who received an intestinal transplant, so some T cells may come from the graft donor. Each CDR3 is given with its conserved first and last residue. Each record gives: J gene, V gene, D gene, CDR3 length, clone size, CDR3 protein, CDR3 DNA. D genes are given only for firm matches. Not all rows give a size; the values are once, few, many and, for expanded clones, a class.

>TRBJ2-1|TRBV4-3|NA|15|NA
CASSQLAWSDNEQFF
TGCGCCAGCAGCCAACTAGCGTGGTCGGACAATGAGCAGTTCTTC
>TRBJ2-7|TRBV7-7|NA|13|few
CASSLGRGDEQYF
TGTGCTAGCAGCTTAGGCAGGGGTGACGAGCAGTACTTC
>TRBJ1-5|TRBV2|NA|15|NA
CASSEALRSNQPQHF
TGTGCCAGCAGTGAAGCGCTTCGGAGCAATCAGCCCCAGCATTTT
>TRBJ2-1|TRBV6-5|TRBD2|14|once
CASSILAGGHEQFF
TGTGCCAGCAGTATACTAGCGGGAGGGCATGAGCAGTTCTTC
>TRBJ2-5|TRBV28|NA|14|once
CASAPPRVSETQYF
TGTGCCAGCGCCCCACCCAGGGTTTCAGAGACCCAGTACTTC
>TRBJ2-7|TRBV6-1|TRBD1|14|few
CASRDRGRSYEQYF
TGTGCCAGCAGGGACAGGGGGCGCTCCTACGAGCAGTACTTC
>TRBJ2-7|TRBV6-1|TRBD2|15|NA
CASRPLGGGSYEQYF
TGTGCCAGCAGACCCCTGGGCGGGGGTTCCTACGAGCAGTACTTC
>TRBJ2-7|TRBV27|NA|13|NA
CASSSNGGYEQYF
TGTGCCAGCAGTTCAAACGGGGGCTACGAGCAGTACTTC
>TRBJ1-1|TRBV10-3|TRBD1|13|NA
CATTEGAWTEAFF
TGTGCCACCACAGAGGGGGCTTGGACTGAAGCTTTCTTT
>TRBJ2-1|TRBV19|TRBD1|14|NA
CASSMGDSPNEQFF
TGTGCCAGTAGTATGGGGGACAGCCCCAATGAGCAGTTCTTC
>TRBJ2-3|TRBV4-2|TRBD2|17|few
CASSQEPSGRGADTQYF
TGTGCCAGCAGCCAAGAGCCTAGCGGGAGAGGCGCAGATACGCAGTATTTT
>TRBJ2-1|TRBV9|NA|14|NA
CASSVAGTYNEQFF
TGTGCCAGCAGCGTAGCGGGGACCTACAATGAGCAGTTCTTC
>TRBJ2-5|TRBV29-1|TRBD2|15|NA
CSGGGASGFLETQYF
TGCAGCGGCGGGGGAGCTAGCGGCTTTCTTGAGACCCAGTACTTC
>TRBJ2-1|TRBV29-1|TRBD1|15|NA
CSLRPGQGLNYQQFF
TGCAGCCTAAGACCGGGACAGGGCCTTAACTACCAGCAGTTCTTC
>TRBJ2-5|TRBV15|NA|16|once
CATSRGPRGAGETQYF
TGTGCCACCAGCAGAGGCCCCAGGGGTGCAGGAGAGACCCAGTACTTC
>TRBJ2-5|TRBV11-3|TRBD1|14|NA
CASSFGTGGETQYF
TGTGCCAGCAGCTTCGGGACAGGGGGGGAGACCCAGTACTTC
>TRBJ1-4|TRBV4-1|NA|14|NA
CASSRGGGNEKLFF
TGCGCCAGCAGCCGGGGTGGGGGGAACGAAAAACTGTTTTTT
>TRBJ2-1|TRBV4-1|NA|14|few
CASSQPSTGNEQFF
TGCGCCAGCAGCCAACCCTCGACGGGCAATGAGCAGTTCTTC
>TRBJ2-7|TRBV4-1|TRBD2|16|medium-sized
CASSQGTSGSEKKQYF
TGCGCCAGCAGCCAAGGGACTAGCGGGAGCGAGAAAAAGCAGTACTTC
>TRBJ2-7|TRBV28|TRBD2|15|NA
CASSFGLAATYEQYF
TGTGCCAGCAGCTTCGGGCTAGCGGCAACCTACGAGCAGTACTTC
>TRBJ2-7|TRBV27|TRBD1|13|few
CASGSDRSYEQYF
TGTGCCAGCGGATCGGACAGGTCCTACGAGCAGTACTTC
>TRBJ2-3|TRBV13|TRBD1|16|NA
CASSLGDRALTDTQYF
TGTGCCAGCAGCTTGGGGGACAGGGCCCTTACAGATACGCAGTATTTT
>TRBJ1-5|TRBV15|NA|16|few
CATTNAPGSGNQPQHF
TGTGCCACCACCAATGCCCCAGGCAGTGGCAATCAGCCCCAGCATTTT
>TRBJ1-3|TRBV7-9|NA|12|NA
CALQVSGNTIYF
TGTGCCTTACAGGTCTCTGGAAACACCATATATTTT
>TRBJ1-4|TRBV5-4|TRBD1|15|NA
CASSAGQGGHEKLFF
TGTGCCAGCAGCGCGGGACAGGGAGGGCATGAAAAACTGTTTTTT
>TRBJ1-5|TRBV6-5|NA|14|NA
CASRRSGSNQPQHF
TGTGCCAGCCGTCGATCAGGGAGCAATCAGCCCCAGCATTTT
>TRBJ1-2|TRBV7-9|TRBD1|12|few
CAVSQGAYGYTF
TGTGCCGTTTCGCAGGGGGCCTATGGCTACACCTTC
>TRBJ2-5|TRBV13|NA|14|NA
CASSPGVGVETQYF
TGTGCCAGCAGCCCGGGAGTTGGGGTTGAGACCCAGTACTTC
>TRBJ1-2|TRBV27|TRBD1|15|NA
CASSSARQGGYGYTF
TGTGCCAGCAGTAGTGCGAGACAGGGGGGGTATGGCTACACCTTC